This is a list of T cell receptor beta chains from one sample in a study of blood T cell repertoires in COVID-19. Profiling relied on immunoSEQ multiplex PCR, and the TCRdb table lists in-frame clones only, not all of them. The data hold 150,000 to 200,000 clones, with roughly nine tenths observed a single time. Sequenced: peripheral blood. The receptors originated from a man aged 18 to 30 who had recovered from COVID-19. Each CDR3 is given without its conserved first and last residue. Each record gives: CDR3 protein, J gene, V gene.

cdr3_aa: ASSRIQGTSGSWNTGELF
j_call: TRBJ2-2
v_call: TRBV6-7

cdr3_aa: ASSLRQGVYTGELF
j_call: TRBJ2-2
v_call: TRBV11-2

cdr3_aa: ASSINSGHQPQH
j_call: TRBJ1-5
v_call: TRBV27

cdr3_aa: ASSLMSGVYNEQF
j_call: TRBJ2-1
v_call: TRBV5-1

cdr3_aa: ASSLADTDTQY
j_call: TRBJ2-3
v_call: TRBV11-2

cdr3_aa: ASSAQGASNSNQPQH
j_call: TRBJ1-5
v_call: TRBV6-1

cdr3_aa: ASSLSPRDQPQH
j_call: TRBJ1-5
v_call: TRBV13

cdr3_aa: ATSDRTGADTQY
j_call: TRBJ2-3
v_call: TRBV24-1

cdr3_aa: ASSNSAAGANVLT
j_call: TRBJ2-6
v_call: TRBV6-6

cdr3_aa: ATTEGREGDEQY
j_call: TRBJ2-7
v_call: TRBV15

cdr3_aa: ASSLDSSSYNEQF
j_call: TRBJ2-1
v_call: TRBV7-9

cdr3_aa: ASSLVPPGLLREPQH
j_call: TRBJ1-5
v_call: TRBV7-8

cdr3_aa: ASSYQGTSWNEQF
j_call: TRBJ2-1
v_call: TRBV6-5

cdr3_aa: ASSHLGGGDTEAF
j_call: TRBJ1-1
v_call: TRBV27

cdr3_aa: ASSLWDSSNQPQH
j_call: TRBJ1-5
v_call: TRBV5-8

cdr3_aa: ASRGGDREDQPQH
j_call: TRBJ1-5
v_call: TRBV28

cdr3_aa: AISALAGMETQY
j_call: TRBJ2-5
v_call: TRBV10-3

cdr3_aa: ASRSSYYEQY
j_call: TRBJ2-7
v_call: TRBV12-3/TRBV12-4

cdr3_aa: ASGRGETQY
j_call: TRBJ2-5
v_call: TRBV11-3

cdr3_aa: ASSQDLRFTDTQY
j_call: TRBJ2-3
v_call: TRBV4-3

cdr3_aa: ASSARTGVNYGYT
j_call: TRBJ1-2
v_call: TRBV7-2

cdr3_aa: ASQGTGQY
j_call: TRBJ2-7
v_call: TRBV2

cdr3_aa: ASSSSRGAGLSYEQY
j_call: TRBJ2-7
v_call: TRBV7-9

cdr3_aa: ASSLGADSRPWEKLF
j_call: TRBJ1-4
v_call: TRBV5-1

cdr3_aa: AWSLGGASTDTQY
j_call: TRBJ2-3
v_call: TRBV30

cdr3_aa: ATSEGAGVKNIQY
j_call: TRBJ2-4
v_call: TRBV24-1

cdr3_aa: ASSLASSGYQETQY
j_call: TRBJ2-5
v_call: TRBV5-1

cdr3_aa: ASSWSGTGMI
j_call: TRBJ1-4
v_call: TRBV12-3/TRBV12-4

cdr3_aa: ASSLSGYEQF
j_call: TRBJ2-1
v_call: TRBV5-1

cdr3_aa: ASSLPNPRGVEF
j_call: TRBJ2-1
v_call: TRBV28

cdr3_aa: ASSLAGGPGNEQF
j_call: TRBJ2-1
v_call: TRBV28

cdr3_aa: ASSPTGQGGREQY
j_call: TRBJ2-7
v_call: TRBV11-3

cdr3_aa: ASSPDRKNTEAF
j_call: TRBJ1-1
v_call: TRBV2

cdr3_aa: ASRRVDMNTGELF
j_call: TRBJ2-2
v_call: TRBV27

cdr3_aa: ASSSGLAVGGGSNEQF
j_call: TRBJ2-1
v_call: TRBV7-8

cdr3_aa: ASSPGLPSLSGANVLT
j_call: TRBJ2-6
v_call: TRBV18

cdr3_aa: ASSLIRTGGRDEQF
j_call: TRBJ2-1
v_call: TRBV14

cdr3_aa: ASRLADTQY
j_call: TRBJ2-3
v_call: TRBV10-3

cdr3_aa: AWTSGRDPLH
j_call: TRBJ1-6
v_call: TRBV30